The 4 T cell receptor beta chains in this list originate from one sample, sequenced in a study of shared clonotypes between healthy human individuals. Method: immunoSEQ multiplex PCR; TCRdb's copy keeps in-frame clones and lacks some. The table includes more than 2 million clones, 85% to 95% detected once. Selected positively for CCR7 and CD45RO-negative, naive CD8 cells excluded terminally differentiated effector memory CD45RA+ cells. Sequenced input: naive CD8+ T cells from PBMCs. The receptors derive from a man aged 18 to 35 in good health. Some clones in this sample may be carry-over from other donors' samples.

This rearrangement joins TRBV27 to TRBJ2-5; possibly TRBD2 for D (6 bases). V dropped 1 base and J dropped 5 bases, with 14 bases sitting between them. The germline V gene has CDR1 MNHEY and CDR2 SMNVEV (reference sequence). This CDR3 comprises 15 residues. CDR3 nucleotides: TGTGCCAGCAGTTTATTGCCAGGCGGAGGGGAGACCCAGTACTTC. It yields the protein CASSLLPGGGETQYF.

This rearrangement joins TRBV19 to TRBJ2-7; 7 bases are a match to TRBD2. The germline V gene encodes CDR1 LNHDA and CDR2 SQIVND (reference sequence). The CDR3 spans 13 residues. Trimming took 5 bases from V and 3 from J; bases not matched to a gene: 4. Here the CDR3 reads CASSPGGVYEQYF. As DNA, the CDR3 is TGTGCCAGTAGTCCGGGGGGAGTCTACGAGCAGTACTTC. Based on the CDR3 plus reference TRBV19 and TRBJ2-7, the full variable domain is DGGITQSPKYLFRKEGQNVTLSCEQNLNHDAMYWYRQDPGQGLRLIYYSQIVNDFQKGDIAEGYSVSREKKESFPLTVTSAQKNPTAFYLCASSPGGVYEQYFGPGTRLTVT.

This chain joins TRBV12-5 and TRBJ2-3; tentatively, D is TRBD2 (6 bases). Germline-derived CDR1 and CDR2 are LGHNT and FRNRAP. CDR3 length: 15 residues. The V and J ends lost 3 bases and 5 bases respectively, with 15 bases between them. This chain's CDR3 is CASGFTAGLEDTQYF. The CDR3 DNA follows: TGTGCTAGTGGTTTTACTGCGGGATTAGAAGATACGCAGTATTTT.

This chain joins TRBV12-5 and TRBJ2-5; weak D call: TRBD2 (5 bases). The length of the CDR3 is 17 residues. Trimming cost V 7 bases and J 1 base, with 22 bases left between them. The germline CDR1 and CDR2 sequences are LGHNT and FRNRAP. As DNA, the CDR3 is TGTGCTAGTGCCACCCACGTGGTAGCGAGGCCCCAAGAGACCCAGTACTTC. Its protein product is CASATHVVARPQETQYF.